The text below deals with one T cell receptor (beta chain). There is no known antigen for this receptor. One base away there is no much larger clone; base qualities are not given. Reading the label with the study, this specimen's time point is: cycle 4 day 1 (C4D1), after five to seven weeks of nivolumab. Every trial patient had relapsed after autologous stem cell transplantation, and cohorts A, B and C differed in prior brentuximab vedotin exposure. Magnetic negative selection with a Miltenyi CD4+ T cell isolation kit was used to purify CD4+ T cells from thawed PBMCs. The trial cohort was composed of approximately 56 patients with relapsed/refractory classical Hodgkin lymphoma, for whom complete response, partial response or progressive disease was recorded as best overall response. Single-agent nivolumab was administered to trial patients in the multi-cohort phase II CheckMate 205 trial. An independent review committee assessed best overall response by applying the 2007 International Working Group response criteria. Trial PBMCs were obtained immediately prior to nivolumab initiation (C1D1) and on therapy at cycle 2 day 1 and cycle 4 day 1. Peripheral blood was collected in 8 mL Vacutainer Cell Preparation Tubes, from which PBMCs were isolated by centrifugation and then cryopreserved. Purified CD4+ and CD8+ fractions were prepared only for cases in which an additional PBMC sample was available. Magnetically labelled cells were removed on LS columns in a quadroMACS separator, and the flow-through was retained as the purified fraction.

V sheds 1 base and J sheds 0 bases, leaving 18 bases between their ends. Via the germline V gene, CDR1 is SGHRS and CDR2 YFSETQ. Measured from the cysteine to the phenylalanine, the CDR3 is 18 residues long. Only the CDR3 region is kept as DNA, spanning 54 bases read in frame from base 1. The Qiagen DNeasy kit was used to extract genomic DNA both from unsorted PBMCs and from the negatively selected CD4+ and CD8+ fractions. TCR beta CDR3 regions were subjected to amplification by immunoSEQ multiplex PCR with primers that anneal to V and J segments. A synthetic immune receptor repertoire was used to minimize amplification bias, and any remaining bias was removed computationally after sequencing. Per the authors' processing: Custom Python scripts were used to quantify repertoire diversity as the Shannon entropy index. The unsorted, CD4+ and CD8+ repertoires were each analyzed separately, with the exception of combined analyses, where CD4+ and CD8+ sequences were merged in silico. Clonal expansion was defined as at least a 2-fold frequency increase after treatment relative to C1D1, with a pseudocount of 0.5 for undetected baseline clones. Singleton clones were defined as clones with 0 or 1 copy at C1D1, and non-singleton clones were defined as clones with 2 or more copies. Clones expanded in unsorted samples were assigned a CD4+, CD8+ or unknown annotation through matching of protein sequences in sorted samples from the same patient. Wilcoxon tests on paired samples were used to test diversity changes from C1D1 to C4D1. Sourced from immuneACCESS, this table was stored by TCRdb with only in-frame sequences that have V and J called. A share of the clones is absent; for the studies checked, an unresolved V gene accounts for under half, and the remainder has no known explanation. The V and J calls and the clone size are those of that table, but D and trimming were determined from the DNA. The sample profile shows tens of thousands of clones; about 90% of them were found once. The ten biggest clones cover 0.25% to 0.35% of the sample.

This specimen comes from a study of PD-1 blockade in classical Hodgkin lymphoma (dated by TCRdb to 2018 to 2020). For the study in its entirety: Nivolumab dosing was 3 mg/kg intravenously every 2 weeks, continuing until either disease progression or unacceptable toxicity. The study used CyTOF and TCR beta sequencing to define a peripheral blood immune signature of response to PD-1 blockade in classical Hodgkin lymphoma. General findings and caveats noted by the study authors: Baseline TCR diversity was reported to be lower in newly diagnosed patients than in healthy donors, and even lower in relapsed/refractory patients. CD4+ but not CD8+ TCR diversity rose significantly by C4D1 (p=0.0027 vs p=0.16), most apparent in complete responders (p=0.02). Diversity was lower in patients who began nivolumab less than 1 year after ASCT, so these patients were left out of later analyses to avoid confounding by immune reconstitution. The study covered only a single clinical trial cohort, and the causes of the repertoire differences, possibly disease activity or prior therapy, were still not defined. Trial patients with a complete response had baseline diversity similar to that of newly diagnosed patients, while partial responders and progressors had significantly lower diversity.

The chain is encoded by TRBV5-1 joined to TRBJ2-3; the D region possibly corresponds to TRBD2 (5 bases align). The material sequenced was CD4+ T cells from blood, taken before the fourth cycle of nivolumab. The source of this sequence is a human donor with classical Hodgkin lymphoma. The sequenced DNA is TGCGCCAGCAGCTTGTCCGGGATTACGATCGATAGCACAGATACGCAGTATTTT. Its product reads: CASSLSGITIDSTDTQYF.